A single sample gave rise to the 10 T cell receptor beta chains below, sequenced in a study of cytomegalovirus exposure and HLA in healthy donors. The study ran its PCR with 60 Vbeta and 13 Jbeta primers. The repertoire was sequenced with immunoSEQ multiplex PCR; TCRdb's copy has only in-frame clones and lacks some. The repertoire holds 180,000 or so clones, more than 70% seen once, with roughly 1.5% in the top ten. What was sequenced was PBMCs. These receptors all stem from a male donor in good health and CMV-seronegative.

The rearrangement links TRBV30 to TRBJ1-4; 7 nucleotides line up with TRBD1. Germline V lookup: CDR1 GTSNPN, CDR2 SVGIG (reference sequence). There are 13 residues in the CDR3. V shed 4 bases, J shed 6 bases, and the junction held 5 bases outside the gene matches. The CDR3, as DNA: TGTGCCTGGACACAGGGGTTTTATGAAAAACTGTTTTTT. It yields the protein CAWTQGFYEKLFF.

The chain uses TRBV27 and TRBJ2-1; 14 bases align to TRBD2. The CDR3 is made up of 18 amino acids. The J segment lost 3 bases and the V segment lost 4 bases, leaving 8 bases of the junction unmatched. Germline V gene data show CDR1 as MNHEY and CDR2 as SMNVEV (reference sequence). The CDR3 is CASSSGRLAGGIYNEQFF. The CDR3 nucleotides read TGTGCCAGCAGTTCAGGCCGACTAGCGGGAGGGATCTACAATGAGCAGTTCTTC.

The CDR3 DNA reads as TGTGCCATAACCGGGACAGGGAAGGAAAATCAGCCCCAGCATTTT. Encoded protein: CAITGTGKENQPQHF. The rearrangement joins TRBV19 to TRBJ1-5; 9 bases agree with TRBD1. The CDR3 spans 15 residues. CDR1 is LNHDA and CDR2 is SQIVND in the germline V gene (reference sequence). V was clipped by 10 bases and J by 4 bases; unmatched bases: 11.

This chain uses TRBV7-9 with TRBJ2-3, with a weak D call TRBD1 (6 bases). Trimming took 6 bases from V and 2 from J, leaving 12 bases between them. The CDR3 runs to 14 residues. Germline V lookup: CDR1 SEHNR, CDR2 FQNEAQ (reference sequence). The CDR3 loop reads CASRNTGSTDTQYF. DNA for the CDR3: TGTGCCAGCAGAAACACAGGGTCCACAGATACGCAGTATTTT.

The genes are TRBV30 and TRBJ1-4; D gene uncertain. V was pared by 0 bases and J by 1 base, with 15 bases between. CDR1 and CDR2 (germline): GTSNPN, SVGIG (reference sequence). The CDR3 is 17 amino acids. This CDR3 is CAWSVPGSSGTNEKLFF. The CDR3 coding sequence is TGTGCCTGGAGTGTACCAGGCAGCTCAGGAACTAATGAAAAACTGTTTTTT.

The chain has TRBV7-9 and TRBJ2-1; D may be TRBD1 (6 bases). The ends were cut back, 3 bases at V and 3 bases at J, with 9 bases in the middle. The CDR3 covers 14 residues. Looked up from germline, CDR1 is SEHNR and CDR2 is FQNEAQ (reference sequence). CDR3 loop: CASSFTGYYNEQFF. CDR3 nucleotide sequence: TGTGCCAGCAGCTTTACAGGGTACTACAATGAGCAGTTCTTC.

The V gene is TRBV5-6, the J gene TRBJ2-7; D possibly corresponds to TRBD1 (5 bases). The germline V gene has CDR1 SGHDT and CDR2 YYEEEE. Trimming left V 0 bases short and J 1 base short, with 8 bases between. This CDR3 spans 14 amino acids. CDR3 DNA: TGTGCCAGCAGCTTGGGGGGCTTATCCTACGAGCAGTACTTC. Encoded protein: CASSLGGLSYEQYF.

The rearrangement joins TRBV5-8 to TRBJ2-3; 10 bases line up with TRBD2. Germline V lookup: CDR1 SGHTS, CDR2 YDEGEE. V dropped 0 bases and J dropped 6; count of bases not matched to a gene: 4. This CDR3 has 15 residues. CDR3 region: CASSLGLAGRDTQYF. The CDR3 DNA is TGTGCCAGCAGCTTGGGACTAGCGGGTCGGGATACGCAGTATTTT.

The CDR3 DNA is TGTGCCAGCAGCTTGGGTCCCATGAACACTGAAGCTTTCTTT. It codes for CASSLGPMNTEAFF. The V call is TRBV5-5, the J call TRBJ1-1; no firm D call. With 0 bases removed from V and 0 bases from J, the gap between germline ends came to 6 bases. The germline V gene encodes CDR1 SGHKS and CDR2 YYEKEE (reference sequence). The CDR3 is 14 amino acids.

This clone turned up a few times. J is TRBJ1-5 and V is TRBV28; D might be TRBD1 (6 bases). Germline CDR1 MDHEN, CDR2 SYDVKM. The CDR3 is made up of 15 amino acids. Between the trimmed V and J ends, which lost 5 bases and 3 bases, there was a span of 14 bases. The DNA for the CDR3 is TGTGCCAGCAGTCAAGCCGACAGGTTCAATCAGCCCCAGCATTTT. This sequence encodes CASSQADRFNQPQHF. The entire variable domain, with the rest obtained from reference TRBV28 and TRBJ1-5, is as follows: DVKVTQSSRYLVKRTGEKVFLECVQDMDHENMFWYRQDPGLGLRLIYFSYDVKMKEKGDIPEGYSVSREKKERFSLILESASTNQTSMYLCASSQADRFNQPQHFGDGTRLSIL.